This passage covers 14 T cell receptor beta chains from one sample sequenced in a study of T cell repertoires in cytomegalovirus infection (dated by TCRdb to about 2019). No cognate antigen is known for these TCRs. The reads were generated on an Illumina HiSeq 1500. The public reads were run again by TCRdb, first through fastp at Q25 and then through MiXCR, and only productive beta chains were kept. Duplicate CDR3 protein sequences are folded into a single record with the most common DNA and genes. This sample is represented by around 100,000 distinct CDR3 sequences; under 35% of them were singletons. Of the sample, 40% to 45% is held by the ten largest clones. This sample's treatment or condition label indicates: in vitro stimulation with specific CMV peptide epitopes to enrich CMV-specific T cells. The sequencing used CD8+ T cells from cultured PBMCs, collected from culture after CMV antigen stimulation. The receptor set was obtained from a human donor in good health (CMV status not recorded). Some clones in this sample may be carry-over from other donors' samples.

Turning to this clonotype: Germline is not matched at one junction end, which may reflect a read error. The V and J genes are TRBV6-1 and TRBJ2-1, with D perhaps TRBD1 (5 bases). CDR1 is MNHNS, CDR2 SASEGT, per germline. The CDR3 covers 16 residues. The CDR3, as DNA: TGTGCCAGCAGGGAAGGGGCTACCGAGGTCTACAATGAGCAGTTCTTC. Translating it yields CASREGATEVYNEQFF.

V usage is TRBV7-9 and J usage is TRBJ2-1; 9 bases are a match to TRBD2. Germline loops: CDR1 SEHNR, CDR2 FQNEAQ (reference sequence). The CDR3 covers 19 residues. Trimming cost V 4 bases and J 2 bases; bases outside gene matches: 15. The CDR3 DNA reads TGTGCCAGCAGCTCCCTGGCGGGGGGGCCGCCGGTAACCTACAATGAGCAGTTCTTC. It is translated as CASSSLAGGPPVTYNEQFF.

This clonotype was observed a handful of times. This rearrangement joins TRBV6-6 to TRBJ2-2; D perhaps matches TRBD2 (5 bases). The CDR3 is 13 amino acids. The germline gives CDR1 MNHNY, CDR2 SVGAGI (reference sequence). V was pared by 2 bases and J by 5 bases, with 6 bases between. The CDR3 DNA reads as TGTGCCAGCAGTTACAGCGGTACCGGGGAGCTGTTTTTT. Protein product: CASSYSGTGELFF.

J is TRBJ2-3 and V is TRBV2; weak D call: TRBD1 (5 bases). Trimming cost V 3 bases and J 3 bases, with 16 bases left between them. Germline V lookup: CDR1 SNHLY, CDR2 FYNNEI. This CDR3 has 16 amino acids. DNA for the CDR3: TGTGCCAGCAGTGACAAACAGGACCCTAATACAGATACGCAGTATTTT. Amino acids: CASSDKQDPNTDTQYF.

The V call is TRBV28, the J call TRBJ1-5, with no clear D. Trimming removed 6 bases from V and 0 bases from J, with 9 bases in between. The CDR3 totals 14 residues. Germline V gene data show CDR1 as MDHEN and CDR2 as SYDVKM. CDR3: CASSPLFSNQPQHF. In DNA form, the CDR3 reads TGTGCCAGCAGCCCCCTTTTTAGCAATCAGCCCCAGCATTTT.

The chain links TRBV27 to TRBJ2-4, with D possibly TRBD1 on 5 matching bases. The CDR3 runs 11 residues. CDR1 and CDR2 from the germline V gene are MNHEY and SMNVEV (reference sequence). The ends were cut back, 6 bases at V and 10 bases at J, with 10 bases in the middle. CDR3 DNA: TGTGCCAGCAGCCAAAACAGGATTCAGTACTTC. Translated, it gives CASSQNRIQYF.

This clonotype has only a few counts. This chain connects TRBV19 to TRBJ2-1, with D perhaps assigned TRBD1 or TRBD2 (5 bases each). The CDR3 covers 16 residues. Germline values: CDR1 LNHDA, CDR2 SQIVND (reference sequence). V was clipped by 6 bases and J by 5 bases, with 20 bases between them. The CDR3 sequence is CASSRGGAYVNNEQFF. CDR3 in DNA: TGTGCCAGTAGCCGGGGCGGAGCTTACGTAAACAATGAGCAGTTCTTC.

The gene calls are TRBV6-1 and TRBJ2-3; D is possibly TRBD2 (6 bases). V was cut by 3 bases and J by 3 bases, with 13 bases left in between. The CDR3 is made up of 15 amino acids. Germline V gives CDR1 MNHNS, CDR2 SASEGT. In DNA, the CDR3 is TGTGCCAGCAGTGATGGAGGGGATAGTACAGATACGCAGTATTTT. It specifies CASSDGGDSTDTQYF.

The rearrangement joins TRBV6-5 to TRBJ2-3; TRBD2 aligns across 10 bases. V trimming: 0 bases; J trimming: 5 bases; junction bases outside the gene matches: 8. Germline V lookup: CDR1 MNHEY, CDR2 SVGAGI. The length of the CDR3 is 17 residues. CDR3 amino acids: CASSYSSGGAQLDTQYF. For the CDR3, the DNA is TGTGCCAGCAGTTACTCCAGCGGGGGGGCCCAGTTAGATACGCAGTATTTT.

The rearrangement joins TRBV5-6 to TRBJ1-1, with D unresolved. V was cut by 4 bases and J by 3 bases, with 13 bases left in between. This CDR3 spans 14 amino acids. Germline loops: CDR1 SGHDT, CDR2 YYEEEE. CDR3 nucleotides: TGTGCCAGCAGCGCTAGCAAGGCGGACACTGAAGCTTTCTTT. It encodes CASSASKADTEAFF.

This chain links TRBV6-2 or TRBV6-3 with TRBJ1-1; no reliable D call. This CDR3 has 16 residues. The V gene's germline CDR1 is MNHEY and CDR2 SVGEGT. Trimming shortened V by 2 bases and J by 1 base, and 14 bases separated the two germline ends. The CDR3 bases are TGTGCCAGCAGTTACCGCCCCGGGGAGACGAACACTGAAGCTTTCTTT. It is translated as CASSYRPGETNTEAFF.

The sample holds a few counts of this clonotype. The rearrangement uses TRBV6-6 and TRBJ2-7; 7 nucleotides align to TRBD2. The junction had 7 bases not matched to a gene; V was cut back by 2 bases and J by 0 bases. This CDR3 has 16 amino acids. Germline V CDR1 and CDR2: MNHNY, SVGAGI (reference sequence). CDR3 coding DNA: TGTGCCAGCAGTTACGAGGGCGGGGGTTCCTCCTACGAGCAGTACTTC. This translates into CASSYEGGGSSYEQYF.

This clonotype was seen at least ten times. This chain uses TRBV7-6 with TRBJ2-1, with TRBD2 matching 8 bases. Trimming removed 2 bases from V and 4 bases from J; junction bases left unmatched: 7. CDR1 and CDR2 from the germline V gene are SGHVS and FNYEAQ. The CDR3 is made up of 16 amino acids. The CDR3 sequence is CASSLRGGRLYNEQFF. CDR3 DNA: TGTGCCAGCAGCTTACGGGGGGGAAGATTGTACAATGAGCAGTTCTTC.

This rearrangement joins TRBV14 to TRBJ1-5; TRBD1 matches 7 bases. Germline V CDR1 and CDR2: SGHDN, FVKESK. V dropped 4 bases and J dropped 6; count of bases not matched to a gene: 12. The CDR3 covers 16 residues. The DNA for the CDR3 is TGTGCCAGCAGCCCGGTTAGAGGGGGCGCGAGTCAGCCCCAGCATTTT. The encoded protein is CASSPVRGGASQPQHF.